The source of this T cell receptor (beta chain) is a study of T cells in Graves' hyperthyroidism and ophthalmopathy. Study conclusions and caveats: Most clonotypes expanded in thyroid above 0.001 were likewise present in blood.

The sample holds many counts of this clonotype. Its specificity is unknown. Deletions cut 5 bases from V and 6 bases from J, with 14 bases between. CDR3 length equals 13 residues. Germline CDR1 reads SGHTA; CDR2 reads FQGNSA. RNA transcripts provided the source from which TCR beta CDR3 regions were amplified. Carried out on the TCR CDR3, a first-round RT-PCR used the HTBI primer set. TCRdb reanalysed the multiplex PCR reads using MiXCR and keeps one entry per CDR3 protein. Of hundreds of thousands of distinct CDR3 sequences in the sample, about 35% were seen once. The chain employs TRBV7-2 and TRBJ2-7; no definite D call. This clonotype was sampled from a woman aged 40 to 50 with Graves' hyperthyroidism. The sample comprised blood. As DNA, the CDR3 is TGTGCCAGCAGCAGGGCCGGGCTCGGCGAGCAGTACTTC. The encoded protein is CASSRAGLGEQYF.